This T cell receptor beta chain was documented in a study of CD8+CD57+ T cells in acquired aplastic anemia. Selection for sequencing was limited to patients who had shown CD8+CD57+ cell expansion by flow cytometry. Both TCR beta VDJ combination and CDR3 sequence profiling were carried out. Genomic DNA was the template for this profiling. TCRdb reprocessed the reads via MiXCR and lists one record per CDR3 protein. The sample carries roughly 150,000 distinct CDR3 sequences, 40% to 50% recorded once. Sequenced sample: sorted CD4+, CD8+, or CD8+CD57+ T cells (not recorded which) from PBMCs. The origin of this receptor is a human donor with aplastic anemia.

In nucleotides, the CDR3 is TGTGCCAGCAGCTTGGAAGGGAGCGAGACCCAGTACTTC. This translates into CASSLEGSETQYF. The chain has TRBV7-9 and TRBJ2-5; D may be TRBD2 (5 bases). The CDR3 totals 13 residues. Trimming took off 3 bases at V and 5 bases at J, with 10 bases between the two ends. The V gene's germline CDR1 is SEHNR and CDR2 FQNEAQ (reference sequence).